The 2 T cell receptor beta chains listed next were all sequenced from one sample in a study of beta chain features in type 1 diabetes. Every bit of the isolated RNA underwent reverse transcription, so sequencing read expressed TCRB transcripts. Using immunoSEQ multiplex PCR, the repertoire was profiled, and TCRdb retains in-frame clones only, with some absent. The sample includes some 140,000 clones, just over 9% of them seen just once. Sample: central memory CD4+ T cells from blood. Receptors originate from a man younger than 35 in good health.

Only a few counts were recorded for this clone. This could be a read error, since a much larger clone is one nucleotide away. This rearrangement joins TRBV5-4 to TRBJ2-5; 7 bases align to TRBD1. The DNA matches TRBJ2-7 better at its end, which makes the J call doubtful. Germline loops: CDR1 SGHNT, CDR2 YYREEE (reference sequence). The CDR3 extends over 13 amino acids. CDR3 in DNA: TGTGCCAGCAGCTCGGGACAGTCCTACGAGCAGTACTTC. Its translation: CASSSGQSYEQYF.

J is TRBJ2-3 and V is TRBV4-1; a possible D gene is TRBD2 (6 bases). This CDR3 spans 18 amino acids. The V end was cut by 1 base, the J end by 0 bases, with 17 bases between. Per the germline V gene, CDR1 is MGHRA and CDR2 is YSYEKL. The CDR3 DNA follows: TGCGCCAGCAGCCAAGGTCACGGTAAGAGCGGGAGCACAGATACGCAGTATTTT. Its protein is CASSQGHGKSGSTDTQYF.